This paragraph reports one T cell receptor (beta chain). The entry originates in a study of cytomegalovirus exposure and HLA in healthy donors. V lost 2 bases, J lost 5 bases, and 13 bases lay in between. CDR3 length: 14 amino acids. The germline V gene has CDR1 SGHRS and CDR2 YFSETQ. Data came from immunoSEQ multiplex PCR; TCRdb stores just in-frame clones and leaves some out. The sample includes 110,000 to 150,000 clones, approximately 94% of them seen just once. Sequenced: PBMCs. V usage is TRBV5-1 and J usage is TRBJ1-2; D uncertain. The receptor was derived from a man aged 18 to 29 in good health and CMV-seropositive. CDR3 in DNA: TGCGCCAGCAGCTTAAACAGACCAACATATGGCTACACCTTC. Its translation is CASSLNRPTYGYTF.